Reported below is one TCR beta chain. Its target is unknown. These data are taken from a study of T cells in Graves' hyperthyroidism and ophthalmopathy. The authors obtained PBMCs from over 8 ml of fresh peripheral blood. Per germline, CDR1 LNHDA and CDR2 SQIVND (reference sequence). The CDR3 is 16 amino acids. Trimming removed 0 bases at V and 0 bases at J, with 11 bases between. Study-wide findings and caveats: Most thyroid-expanded clonotypes above 0.001 were also found in blood. With a median lead of around 6.7 months before onset, the model predicted ophthalmopathy.

Authors of the study amplified TCR beta CDR3 regions from RNA transcripts. Researchers ran a first-round RT-PCR on the TCR CDR3 using the HTBI primer set. Each CDR3 protein is one row after TCRdb ran MiXCR on the multiplex PCR reads. The sample holds about 290,000 distinct CDR3 sequences, over 15% seen once. Sequences were obtained from blood. The TCR originated in a young man with Graves' hyperthyroidism. The V and J genes are TRBV19 and TRBJ1-1; D gene uncertain. The CDR3 region has the DNA TGTGCCAGTAGTATAGATCAGAACCCGATGAACACTGAAGCTTTCTTT. It codes for CASSIDQNPMNTEAFF.